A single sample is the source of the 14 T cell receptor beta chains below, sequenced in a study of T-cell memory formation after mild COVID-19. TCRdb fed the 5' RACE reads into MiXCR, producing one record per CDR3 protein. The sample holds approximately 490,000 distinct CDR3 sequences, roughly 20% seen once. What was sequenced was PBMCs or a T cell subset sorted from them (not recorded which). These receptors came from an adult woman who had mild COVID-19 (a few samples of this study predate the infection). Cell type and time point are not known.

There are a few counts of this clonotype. The CDR3 protein is CASSSTGQSPDGYTF. As DNA, the CDR3 is TGTGCCAGCAGCTCTACTGGACAGAGCCCGGATGGCTACACCTTC. The rearrangement joins TRBV7-9 to TRBJ1-2; tentative D call: TRBD1 (6 bases). Trimming left V 4 bases short and J 6 bases short, with 18 bases between. The CDR3 runs 15 residues. Germline V gene sequence: CDR1 SEHNR, CDR2 FQNEAQ (reference sequence). The full variable domain, with the rest looked up from reference TRBV7-9 and TRBJ1-2, is DTGVSQNPRHKITKRGQNVTFRCDPISEHNRLYWYRQTLGQGPEFLTYFQNEAQLEKSRLLSDRFSAERPKGSFSTLEIQRTEQGDSAMYLCASSSTGQSPDGYTFGSGTRLTVV.

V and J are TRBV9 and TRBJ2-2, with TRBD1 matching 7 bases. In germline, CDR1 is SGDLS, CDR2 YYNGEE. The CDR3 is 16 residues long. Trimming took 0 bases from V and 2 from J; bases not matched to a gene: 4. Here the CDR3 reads CASSVGQGGNTGELFF. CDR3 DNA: TGTGCCAGCAGCGTAGGACAGGGCGGTAACACCGGGGAGCTGTTTTTT. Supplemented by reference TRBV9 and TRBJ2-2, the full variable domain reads DSGVTQTPKHLITATGQRVTLRCSPRSGDLSVYWYQQSLDQGLQFLIQYYNGEERAKGNILERFSAQQFPDLHSELNLSSLELGDSALYFCASSVGQGGNTGELFFGEGSRLTVL.

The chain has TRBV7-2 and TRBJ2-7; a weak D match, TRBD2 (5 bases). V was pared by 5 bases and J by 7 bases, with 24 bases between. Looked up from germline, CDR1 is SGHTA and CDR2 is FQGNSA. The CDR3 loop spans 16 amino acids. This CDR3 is CASSADSGVPSGEQYF. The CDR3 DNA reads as TGTGCCAGCAGCGCGGACTCCGGGGTGCCATCCGGGGAGCAGTACTTC. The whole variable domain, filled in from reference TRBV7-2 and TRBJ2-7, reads GAGVSQSPSNKVTEKGKDVELRCDPISGHTALYWYRQSLGQGLEFLIYFQGNSAPDKSGLPSDRFSAERTGGSVSTLTIQRTQQEDSAVYLCASSADSGVPSGEQYFGPGTRLTVT.

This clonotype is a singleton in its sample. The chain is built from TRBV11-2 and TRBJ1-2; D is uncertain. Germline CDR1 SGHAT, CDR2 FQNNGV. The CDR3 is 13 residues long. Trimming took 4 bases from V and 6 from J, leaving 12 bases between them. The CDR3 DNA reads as TGTGCCAGCAGCTCCGGACTGGAGAATGGCTACACCTTC. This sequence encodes CASSSGLENGYTF.

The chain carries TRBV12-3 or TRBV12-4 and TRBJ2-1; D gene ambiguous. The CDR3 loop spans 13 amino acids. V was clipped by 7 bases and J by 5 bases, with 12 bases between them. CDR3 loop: CASTFGPNNEQFF. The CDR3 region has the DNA TGTGCCAGCACCTTCGGGCCGAACAATGAGCAGTTCTTC.

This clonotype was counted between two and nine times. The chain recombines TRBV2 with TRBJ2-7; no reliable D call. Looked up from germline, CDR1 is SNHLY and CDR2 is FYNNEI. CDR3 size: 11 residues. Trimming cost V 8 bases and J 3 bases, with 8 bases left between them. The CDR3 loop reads CASGLHYEQYF. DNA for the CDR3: TGTGCCAGCGGCCTCCACTACGAGCAGTACTTC.

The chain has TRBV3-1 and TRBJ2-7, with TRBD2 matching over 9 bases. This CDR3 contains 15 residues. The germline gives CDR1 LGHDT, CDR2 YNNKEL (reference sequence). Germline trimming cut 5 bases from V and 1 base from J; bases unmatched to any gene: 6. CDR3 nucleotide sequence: TGTGCCAGCAGCGGTAGCGGGGGCCATTCCTACGAGCAGTACTTC. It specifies CASSGSGGHSYEQYF.

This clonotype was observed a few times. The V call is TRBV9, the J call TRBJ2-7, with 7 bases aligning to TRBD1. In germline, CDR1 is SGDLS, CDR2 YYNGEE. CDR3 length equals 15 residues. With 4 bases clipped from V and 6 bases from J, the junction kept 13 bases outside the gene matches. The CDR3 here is CASSPGTVSMSEQYF. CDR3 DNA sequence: TGTGCCAGCAGCCCCGGGACAGTGTCTATGAGCGAGCAGTACTTC.

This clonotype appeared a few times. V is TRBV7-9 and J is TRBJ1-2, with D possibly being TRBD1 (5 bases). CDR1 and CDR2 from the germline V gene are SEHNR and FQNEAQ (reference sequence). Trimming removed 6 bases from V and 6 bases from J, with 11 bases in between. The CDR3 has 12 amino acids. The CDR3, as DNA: TGTGCCAGCAGAGGACACGTCAATGGCTACACCTTC. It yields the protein CASRGHVNGYTF.

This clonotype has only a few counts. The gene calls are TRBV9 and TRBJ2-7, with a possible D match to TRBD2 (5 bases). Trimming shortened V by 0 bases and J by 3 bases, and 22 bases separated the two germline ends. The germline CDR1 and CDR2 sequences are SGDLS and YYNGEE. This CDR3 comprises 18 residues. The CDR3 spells CASSVVVLTSRTHYEQYF. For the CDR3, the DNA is TGTGCCAGCAGCGTAGTTGTCTTGACTTCTAGGACTCACTACGAGCAGTACTTC.

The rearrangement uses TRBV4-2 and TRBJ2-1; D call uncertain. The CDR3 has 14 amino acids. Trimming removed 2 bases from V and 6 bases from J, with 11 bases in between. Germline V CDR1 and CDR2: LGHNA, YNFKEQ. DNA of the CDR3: TGTGCCAGCAGCCAATGGTTAGGCCCCAATGAGCAGTTCTTC. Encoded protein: CASSQWLGPNEQFF.

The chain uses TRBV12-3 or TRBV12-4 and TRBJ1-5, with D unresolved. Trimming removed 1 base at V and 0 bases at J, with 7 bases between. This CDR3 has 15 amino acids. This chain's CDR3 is CASSLELNSNQPQHF. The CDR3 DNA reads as TGTGCCAGCAGTTTAGAACTTAATAGCAATCAGCCCCAGCATTTT.

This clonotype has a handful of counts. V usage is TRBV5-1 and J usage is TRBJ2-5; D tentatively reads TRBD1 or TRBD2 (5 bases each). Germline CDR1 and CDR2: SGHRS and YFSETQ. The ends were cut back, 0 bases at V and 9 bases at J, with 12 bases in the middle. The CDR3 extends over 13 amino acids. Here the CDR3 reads CASSLVGETAQYF. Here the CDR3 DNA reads TGCGCCAGCAGCTTGGTGGGGGAGACGGCCCAGTACTTC.

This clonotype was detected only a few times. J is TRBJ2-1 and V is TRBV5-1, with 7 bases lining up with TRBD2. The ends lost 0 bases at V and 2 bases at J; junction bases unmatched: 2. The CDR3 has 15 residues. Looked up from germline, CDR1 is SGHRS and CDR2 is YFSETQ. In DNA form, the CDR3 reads TGCGCCAGCAGCTTGGCCGGACTAGCCTACAATGAGCAGTTCTTC. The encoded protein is CASSLAGLAYNEQFF.